The table lists the clone carrying this T cell receptor (beta chain) with a few counts. Its antigen is currently unknown. The J segment lost 5 bases and the V segment lost 5 bases, leaving 8 bases of the junction unmatched. The CDR3 consists of 15 residues. Germline loops: CDR1 SQVTM, CDR2 ANQGSEA. The source material, RNA transcripts, was used to amplify TCR beta CDR3 regions. The HTBI primer set drove a first-round RT-PCR of the TCR CDR3. TCRdb re-called the multiplex PCR reads through MiXCR, storing one row per CDR3 protein. The table shows over 700,000 distinct CDR3 sequences, with 35% to 40% occurring only once. This sample was included in a study of T cells in Graves' hyperthyroidism and ophthalmopathy. Study-level points and caveats: Blood shared most expanded thyroid clonotypes above 0.001.

Hyperthyroidism of Graves' type that showed no ophthalmopathy progression within 18 months was stable. Those patients with uncontrolled infection, other autoimmune disease, pregnancy or lactation were excluded. Every diagnosis used clinical symptoms, serum thyroxine and TRAb, thyroid ultrasound and orbital computed tomography. The rearrangement links TRBV29-1 to TRBJ2-2, with TRBD1 matching over 10 bases. The receptor's source is a man between 18 and 29 years old with Graves' hyperthyroidism. The sequenced material came from blood. This CDR3 reads CSVLGQGDWTGELFF. The CDR3 nucleotides read TGCAGCGTTCTAGGACAGGGGGATTGGACCGGGGAGCTGTTTTTT.